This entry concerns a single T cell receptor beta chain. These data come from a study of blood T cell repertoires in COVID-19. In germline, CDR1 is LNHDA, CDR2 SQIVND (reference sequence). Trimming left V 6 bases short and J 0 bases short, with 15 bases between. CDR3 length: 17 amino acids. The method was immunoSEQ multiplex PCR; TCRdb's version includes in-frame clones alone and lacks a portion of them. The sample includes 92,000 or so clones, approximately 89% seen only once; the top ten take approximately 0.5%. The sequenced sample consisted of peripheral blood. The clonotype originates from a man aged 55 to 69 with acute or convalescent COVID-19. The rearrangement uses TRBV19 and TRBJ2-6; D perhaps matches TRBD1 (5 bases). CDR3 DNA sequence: TGTGCCAGTAGCCCCGGCAGGGCCCGCTCTGGGGCCAACGTCCTGACTTTC. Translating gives CASSPGRARSGANVLTF.